These T cell receptor beta chains were read from a single sample in a study of T cell changes during pregnancy in multiple sclerosis. Data came from immunoSEQ multiplex PCR; TCRdb stores just in-frame clones and leaves some out. The data hold some 97,000 clones, with around 90% observed a single time. The sample was peripheral blood, taken in the second trimester of pregnancy. The receptors here all came from a female donor with multiple sclerosis, enrolled in a pregnancy study. Both conserved end residues are part of each CDR3. The D gene is left open where the match is weak. Clone size is not always given. Where it is, it says once, few, many or a class for expanded clones.

clone_size,j_call,v_call,d_call,cdr3_aa,cdr3_nt
.,TRBJ1-5,TRBV27,.,CASRPLGGKGQPQHF,TGTGCCAGCAGGCCTCTCGGGGGTAAGGGTCAGCCCCAGCATTTT
.,TRBJ1-3,TRBV9,.,CASSVSRADTIYF,TGTGCCAGCAGCGTGTCCAGGGCGGACACCATATATTTT
.,TRBJ1-3,TRBV30,TRBD1,CAWSRDRGAGNTIYF,TGTGCCTGGAGTAGGGACAGGGGGGCTGGAAACACCATATATTTT
.,TRBJ2-7,TRBV7-2,.,CASSSGLISYEQYF,TGTGCCAGCAGCTCGGGACTCATCTCCTACGAGCAGTACTTC
.,TRBJ2-7,TRBV30,TRBD2,CAWTSGSPEQYF,TGTGCCTGGACTAGCGGGAGTCCCGAGCAGTACTTC
.,TRBJ1-2,TRBV27,TRBD1,CASSLLGTGRVNYGYTF,TGTGCCAGCAGTTTACTCGGGACAGGGCGGGTTAACTATGGCTACACCTTC
once,TRBJ2-7,TRBV11-1,TRBD2,CASSLEVVAGGYHEQYF,TGTGCCAGCAGCTTAGAAGTGGTGGCGGGAGGCTACCACGAGCAGTACTTC
.,TRBJ2-7,TRBV23-1,.,CASSQSGGRYEQYF,TGCGCCAGCAGTCAATCCGGAGGAAGGTACGAGCAGTACTTC
.,TRBJ1-5,TRBV27,.,CASTDRLGAGNQPQHF,TGTGCCAGCACCGATCGACTAGGGGCAGGCAATCAGCCCCAGCATTTT
.,TRBJ2-3,TRBV7-3,.,CASSLAGSTDTQYF,TGTGCCAGCAGCTTAGCGGGAAGCACAGATACGCAGTATTTT
.,TRBJ1-2,TRBV6-1,.,CASTNNYGYTF,TGTGCCAGCACAAATAACTATGGCTACACCTTC
.,TRBJ2-1,TRBV4-2,TRBD2,CASSQGTSGGGTYNEQFF,TGTGCCAGCAGCCAAGGGACTAGCGGGGGAGGGACCTACAATGAGCAGTTCTTC
.,TRBJ2-2,TRBV30,TRBD2,CAWSVSRGGLSSTGELFF,TGTGCCTGGAGTGTATCTCGGGGGGGCCTATCGAGCACCGGGGAGCTGTTTTTT
.,TRBJ2-7,TRBV4-2,TRBD2,CASSQVLAGVSGGGTYEQYF,TGTGCCAGCAGCCAAGTACTAGCGGGAGTCTCTGGTGGGGGTACCTACGAGCAGTACTTC
.,TRBJ2-2,TRBV30,TRBD1,CATGERNTGELFF,TGTGCGACAGGGGAGCGGAACACCGGGGAGCTGTTTTTT
.,TRBJ1-1,TRBV5-1,TRBD1,CASSPVPGQQNTEAFF,TGCGCCAGCAGCCCCGTCCCGGGACAGCAGAACACTGAAGCTTTCTTT
.,TRBJ1-1,TRBV19,.,CASSSHVPRNTEAFF,TGTGCCAGTAGTTCGCATGTACCCAGGAACACTGAAGCTTTCTTT
.,TRBJ1-4,TRBV5-1,TRBD1,CASSSGTGGTTNEKLFF,TGCGCCAGCAGCTCCGGGACAGGGGGTACAACTAATGAAAAACTGTTTTTT